This T cell receptor beta chain was identified during a study of blood T cells in healthy people across ages. This clonotype was seen once. Alongside a J-beta primer mix, a sample-barcoded 5' primer served in a second PCR lasting roughly 7 to 11 cycles. TCRdb reanalysed the 5' RACE reads using MiXCR and keeps one entry per CDR3 protein. The sample records about 1.4 million distinct CDR3 sequences, roughly 60% being singletons. Sample: blood. This TCR was recovered from a man aged 18-30 years in good health.

The CDR3 coding sequence is TGTGCCAGCAACTCTCGACTAGCCCCCTACAATGAGCAGTTCTTC. Protein sequence: CASNSRLAPYNEQFF. The gene calls are TRBV27 and TRBJ2-1, with 7 bases fitting TRBD2. V gave up 7 bases and J gave up 2 bases; unmatched junction bases: 8. Germline V gives CDR1 MNHEY, CDR2 SMNVEV (reference sequence). There are 15 residues in the CDR3.